This T cell receptor (beta chain) emerged from a study of T-cell reconstitution after alpha-beta-depleted transplantation in children. This clonotype was counted ten times or more. The TCRbeta library was prepared with unique molecular identifiers. TCRdb fed the PCR reads into MiXCR, producing one record per CDR3 protein. The profile shows some 590,000 distinct CDR3 sequences, over 9.5% of them singletons. The input for sequencing was PBMCs from the stem cell graft donor, taken from the stem cell graft. The origin of this receptor is a human donor who donated a stem cell graft to a child with acute myeloid leukemia.

CDR3 nucleotide sequence: TGCAGCGCTATCTCCGGGACAGGGTGGGCTGAAGCTTTCTTT. Translation: CSAISGTGWAEAFF. J is TRBJ1-1 and V is TRBV29-1; 9 bases fit TRBD1. The CDR3 totals 14 residues. Germline lookup yields CDR1 SQVTM and CDR2 ANQGSEA. Trimming cost V 7 bases and J 6 bases; bases outside gene matches: 12.